A single T cell receptor beta chain is shown here with its context. Its specificity is unknown. TCRdb ran MiXCR on the RT-PCR reads and lists one entry per CDR3 protein. The sample holds hundreds of thousands of distinct CDR3 sequences, about 18% seen once. The CDR3 contains 14 residues. The germline V gene has CDR1 DFQATT and CDR2 SNEGSKA (reference sequence). This sample is part of a study of response to subunit inactivated influenza vaccine. General study findings and limits: After each seasonal influenza vaccination, few new T cells are recruited, the authors suggested.

The specimen comprised PBMCs from blood, sampled about 5 days after vaccination. The TCR was taken from a man aged 50-59 years who received an inactivated influenza vaccine. The rearrangement links TRBV20-1 to TRBJ2-7; either TRBD1 or TRBD2 may supply D (6 bases each). CDR3 bases: TGCAGCCTCGCCGGGGGCCCGAGCTCCTACGAGCAGTACTTC. This sequence encodes CSLAGGPSSYEQYF.